Following are 22 T cell receptor beta chains from one sample sequenced in a study of T-cell reconstitution after alpha-beta-depleted transplantation in children. Unique molecular identifiers were incorporated into the prepared TCRbeta library. TCRdb called the PCR reads again in MiXCR, with one record for every CDR3 protein. This table holds around 700,000 distinct CDR3 sequences, about 12% found once. This sample comprised PBMCs, obtained before TCRalphabeta/CD19-depleted stem cell transplant. Receptors were obtained from a girl aged 2 to 10 with congenital amegakaryocytic thrombocytopenia, due to receive a stem cell transplant.

The rearrangement uses TRBV29-1 and TRBJ1-1; D is possibly TRBD1 (5 bases). The CDR3 runs to 13 residues. CDR1 and CDR2 (germline): SQVTM, ANQGSEA. V was cut by 7 bases and J by 5 bases, with 17 bases left in between. Written as DNA, the CDR3 is TGCAGCGCGACCAGGGTAGAAGGAACTGAAGCTTTCTTT. It codes for CSATRVEGTEAFF.

This clonotype was seen many times. The CDR3 sequence is CASPPRLVGRFYEQYF. The CDR3 DNA follows: TGTGCCAGCCCTCCCAGACTAGTAGGCAGATTCTACGAGCAGTACTTC. This chain joins TRBV27 and TRBJ2-7, with a weak D call TRBD2 (6 bases). Germline V CDR1 and CDR2: MNHEY, SMNVEV (reference sequence). The V gene lost 8 bases and the J gene lost 3 bases, with 23 bases spanning the gap. The CDR3 length is 16 residues.

The chain employs TRBV5-1 and TRBJ2-3; D is undetermined. CDR1 and CDR2 from the germline V gene are SGHRS and YFSETQ. V gave up 0 bases and J gave up 1 base, with 15 bases separating them. The CDR3 has 17 residues. This chain's CDR3 is CASSLDSRTPGTDTQYF. In DNA, the CDR3 is TGCGCCAGCAGCTTGGATTCGAGAACCCCTGGCACAGATACGCAGTATTTT. Using reference TRBV5-1 and TRBJ2-3 for the parts outside the CDR3, the full variable domain is KAGVTQTPRYLIKTRGQQVTLSCSPISGHRSVSWYQQTPGQGLQFLFEYFSETQRNKGNFPGRFSGRQFSNSRSEMNVSTLELGDSALYLCASSLDSRTPGTDTQYFGPGTRLTVL.

There are a few counts of this clonotype. The V call is TRBV7-8, the J call TRBJ1-2, with D possibly TRBD1 on 6 matching bases. V was shortened by 6 bases and J by 4 bases, with 18 bases between the two germline ends. This CDR3 is 15 amino acids long. CDR1 is SGHVS, CDR2 FQNEAQ, per germline. As DNA, the CDR3 is TGTGCCAGCAGGGACACTAACAGGGATCGCTATGGCTACACCTTC. It encodes CASRDTNRDRYGYTF. The variable domain in full, with the rest retrieved from reference TRBV7-8 and TRBJ1-2, is GAGVSQSPRYKVAKRGQDVALRCDPISGHVSLFWYQQALGQGPEFLTYFQNEAQLDKSGLPSDRFFAERPEGSVSTLKIQRTQQEDSAVYLCASRDTNRDRYGYTFGSGTRLTVV.

The V call is TRBV12-3 or TRBV12-4, the J call TRBJ2-7; D is uncertain. V lost 3 bases to trimming and J lost 6 bases, with 27 bases between them. The CDR3 loop spans 18 amino acids. CDR3 DNA: TGTGCCAGCAGTTTTTCTTGCTCGACGCCCGGTATTATATGCGAGCAGTACTTC. It specifies CASSFSCSTPGIICEQYF.

The V call is TRBV5-1, the J call TRBJ2-2; no definite D call. Germline values: CDR1 SGHRS, CDR2 YFSETQ. The CDR3 has 13 residues. The V end lost 2 bases, the J end lost 7 bases, and 9 bases lay between the germline ends. The CDR3 bases are TGCGCCAGCAGCTTTCCCGGGTACGGGGAGCTGTTTTTT. This encodes CASSFPGYGELFF.

The genes are TRBV29-1 and TRBJ2-5; the D gene is possibly TRBD1 (5 bases). Trimming removed 4 bases at V and 2 bases at J, with 14 bases between. Germline-derived CDR1 and CDR2 are SQVTM and ANQGSEA. CDR3 length: 14 amino acids. This CDR3 reads CSVATTESQETQYF. CDR3 nucleotide sequence: TGCAGCGTTGCGACGACAGAGTCTCAAGAGACCCAGTACTTC.

A remark on this clonotype: This may be a read error: a much more frequent sequence differs by one nucleotide. CDR3 sequence (DNA): TGTGCTAGTGGTCCAACTAGCGGCAGATACAATGAGCAGCTCTTC. It yields the protein CASGPTSGRYNEQLF. The gene calls are TRBV12-5 and TRBJ2-1, with 8 bases matching TRBD2. The length of the CDR3 is 15 residues. Looked up from germline, CDR1 is LGHNT and CDR2 is FRNRAP.

This clonotype has just a few counts. The chain has TRBV15 and TRBJ2-3, with D possibly matching TRBD2 (6 bases). CDR3 size: 16 residues. Trimming shortened V by 0 bases and J by 2 bases, and 12 bases separated the two germline ends. Germline V CDR1 and CDR2: LNHNV, YYDKDF (reference sequence). The CDR3 DNA sequence: TGTGCCACCAGCAGAGAGCCGGGACTTAACACAGATACGCAGTATTTT. As protein: CATSREPGLNTDTQYF.

About this clonotype: This may arise from a read error, as a much more abundant clone is one base away. The chain employs TRBV20-1 and TRBJ1-5; 8 nucleotides line up with TRBD1. Trimming at V came to 5 bases and at J to 7 bases, leaving 10 bases not matched to a gene. The CDR3 runs 14 residues. CDR1 is DFQATT and CDR2 is SNEGSKA in the germline V gene (reference sequence). Here the CDR3 DNA reads TGCAGTGCTCGAAGGACAGGGATTGACCAGCCCCAGCATTTT. Protein product: CSARRTGIDQPQHF.

With regard to this clonotype: Mismatch with germline at one junction end may stem from a read error. The chain's CDR3 is CASSPLSSSYNSPLHF. The CDR3 DNA reads as TGTGCCAGCAGCCCGCTGAGTAGCTCCTATAATTCACCGCTCCACTTT. The chain uses TRBV11-2 and TRBJ1-6, with no clear D. From germline, CDR1 is SGHAT and CDR2 FQNNGV. The CDR3 covers 16 residues.

This clonotype was seen repeatedly, ten times or more. The V call is TRBV10-3, the J call TRBJ1-5, with TRBD1 identical over 8 bases. CDR1 and CDR2 from the germline V gene are ENHRY and SYGVKD. The ends lost 6 bases at V and 2 bases at J; junction bases unmatched: 6. CDR3 length: 15 amino acids. The CDR3 bases are TGTGCCATCAGCCAGGGGGCGGGCGGCAATCAGCCCCAGCATTTT. It specifies CAISQGAGGNQPQHF.

The rearrangement uses TRBV2 and TRBJ2-3; TRBD2 matches at 9 bases. The CDR3 runs to 16 residues. Germline-derived CDR1 and CDR2 are SNHLY and FYNNEI. The J segment lost 4 bases and the V segment lost 8 bases, leaving 13 bases of the junction unmatched. The CDR3 reads CASYWVLAGIPDTQYF. Here the CDR3 DNA reads TGTGCCAGCTACTGGGTGCTAGCGGGAATCCCAGATACGCAGTATTTT.

This clonotype has a count of ten or more. The CDR3 bases are TGCAGTGCAAGACTAGCGGGAGACGAAGGAGAGACCCAGTACTTC. Amino acid sequence: CSARLAGDEGETQYF. This chain uses TRBV20-1 with TRBJ2-5; 12 positions match TRBD2. V shed 6 bases and J 4 bases; nucleotides not matched to a gene: 9. Germline V gene lookup returns CDR1 DFQATT and CDR2 SNEGSKA (reference sequence). There are 15 residues in the CDR3.

This clonotype was seen ten or more times. This chain links TRBV5-1 with TRBJ2-7; D possibly uses TRBD1 or TRBD2 (7 bases each). The germline V gene encodes CDR1 SGHRS and CDR2 YFSETQ. V dropped 6 bases and J dropped 0 bases, with 16 bases sitting between them. The CDR3 loop spans 15 amino acids. CDR3 in amino acids: CASTMQGGSSYEQYF. The CDR3 DNA sequence: TGCGCCAGCACAATGCAGGGGGGGAGCTCCTACGAGCAGTACTTC.

In regard to this clonotype: This may arise from a read error, as a much more abundant clone is one base away. This sequence joins TRBV20-1 and TRBJ2-3; maybe TRBD2 (5 bases). The germline gives CDR1 DFQATT, CDR2 SNEGSKA (reference sequence). CDR3 size: 14 residues. DNA of the CDR3: TGCACTGCTCCTCCTAGCAGCAGCACAGATACGCAGTATTTT. It encodes CTAPPSSSTDTQYF.

This clonotype was recorded at least ten times. The chain links TRBV15 to TRBJ2-1; no clear D gene. The CDR3 extends over 14 amino acids. V lost 2 bases, J lost 0 bases, and 5 bases lay in between. Germline assignment: CDR1 LNHNV and CDR2 YYDKDF (reference sequence). CDR3 in amino acids: CATSRKGSYNEQFF. The DNA for the CDR3 is TGTGCCACCAGCAGAAAAGGCTCCTACAATGAGCAGTTCTTC.

The chain carries TRBV14 and TRBJ2-3; D not certain. The V gene lost 4 bases and the J gene lost 6 bases, with 14 bases spanning the gap. Germline lookup yields CDR1 SGHDN and CDR2 FVKESK. This CDR3 has 14 amino acids. The CDR3 loop is CASSPLSGRDTQYF. The CDR3 region has the DNA TGTGCCAGCAGCCCCCTCTCCGGACGGGATACGCAGTATTTT.

The rearrangement links TRBV29-1 to TRBJ2-7, with TRBD2 identical over 8 bases. Germline V gene sequence: CDR1 SQVTM, CDR2 ANQGSEA. The V segment lost 3 bases and the J segment 4 bases; nucleotides outside the gene matches: 5. CDR3 length: 13 residues. CDR3 nucleotide sequence: TGCAGCGTTGAGGCAACTAGCGGATACGAGCAGTACTTC. Translating it yields CSVEATSGYEQYF.

This clonotype was seen more than once but under ten times. The chain has TRBV6-1 and TRBJ2-3; D is tentatively TRBD1 or TRBD2 (6 bases each). Germline loops: CDR1 MNHNS, CDR2 SASEGT. This CDR3 is 14 amino acids long. V lost 11 bases, J lost 2 bases, and 17 bases lay in between. The CDR3 loop is CAARVGGHTDTQYF. The CDR3 nucleotides are TGTGCCGCTCGGGTTGGGGGGCACACAGATACGCAGTATTTT.

This clonotype was counted at least ten times. This chain connects TRBV10-3 to TRBJ1-2; no clear D gene. Trimming shortened V by 7 bases and J by 7 bases, and 22 bases separated the two germline ends. Germline lookup yields CDR1 ENHRY and CDR2 SYGVKD. This CDR3 contains 15 residues. CDR3 coding DNA: TGTGCCATCACTACGGAGCGGGATGGAGTAGGTGGCTACACCTTC. Its translation: CAITTERDGVGGYTF.

This clonotype was observed at least ten times. V usage is TRBV4-1 and J usage is TRBJ2-1, with 11 bases lining up with TRBD2. This CDR3 spans 16 amino acids. V dropped 0 bases and J dropped 8; count of bases not matched to a gene: 6. CDR1 is MGHRA and CDR2 is YSYEKL in the germline V gene. The CDR3, as DNA: TGCGCCAGCAGCCAAGATGGTGCTAGCGGGAGGTATGAGCAGTTCTTC. Translation: CASSQDGASGRYEQFF.